The TCR beta chain described here comes from a study of T-cell memory formation after mild COVID-19. About the study: Across donors, TCR clusters were largely donor specific.

In regard to this clonotype: Its antigen is unknown.

Study results and caveats: Several responding clones turned up in pre-infection memory, indicating that cross-reactive memory may have taken part. CD4+ clones that contracted lay mainly in CM and EM; CD8+ ones lay in EMRA. A second wave expanding day 15 to 37 was CD4+-biased; contracting clones were balanced.

This CDR3 spans 14 amino acids. V was shortened by 3 bases and J by 2 bases, with 13 bases between the two germline ends. CDR1 is SQVTM, CDR2 ANQGSEA, per germline. TCRdb re-called the 5' RACE reads through MiXCR, storing one row per CDR3 protein. The sample records 400,000 or so distinct CDR3 sequences, 20% being singletons. Sequenced sample: PBMCs or a T cell subset sorted from them (not recorded which). The chain employs TRBV29-1 and TRBJ2-5; no definite D call. The clonotype was recovered from an adult woman who had mild COVID-19 (a few samples of this study predate the infection). Cell type and time point are not known. DNA for the CDR3: TGCAGCGTTGATGACCCACTCACTCAAGAGACCCAGTACTTC. Its translation is CSVDDPLTQETQYF.